Listed below are T cell receptor beta chains from one sample, sequenced in a study of post-analysis software for immune sequencing data. TCRdb reprocessed the PCR reads via MiXCR and lists one record per CDR3 protein. The table shows more than 350,000 distinct CDR3 sequences, with 30% to 40% occurring only once. Specimen: blood. All receptors come from a girl under 10 years old with multiple sclerosis. CDR3s include the opening cysteine and the closing phenylalanine or tryptophan. The D gene is left open where the match is weak. For some rows the clone size is stated as once, few or many, or as a class when expanded; others skip it.

TRBJ2-1,NA,TRBV20-1,few,15,TGCAGTGCTAGAGATTCGACGGAGCCCAGGGATGAGCAGTTCTTC,CSARDSTEPRDEQFF
TRBJ1-6,NA,TRBV20-1,NA,12,TGCAGTGCTAGACGGGCGCCTGAGCCCCTCCACTTT,CSARRAPEPLHF
TRBJ2-5,NA,TRBV20-1,NA,14,TGCAGTGCTAGTGGCTCGAAGGTACGAGAGACCCAGTACTTC,CSASGSKVRETQYF
TRBJ1-2,NA,TRBV5-1,NA,15,TGCGCCAGCAGGACGACTCCGGGCCTGATCCAGGGCTACACCTTC,CASRTTPGLIQGYTF
TRBJ2-1,TRBD2,TRBV20-1,NA,16,TGCAGTGCTAGATCCAGCGGGAAGACACTCTACAATGAGCAGTTCTTC,CSARSSGKTLYNEQFF
TRBJ2-1,NA,TRBV4-2,NA,15,TGTGCCAGCAGCCCAAAGTGGCTAGCATTCAATGAGCAGTTCTTC,CASSPKWLAFNEQFF
TRBJ2-1,NA,TRBV21-1,NA,14,TGTGCCAGGAGAACGACTAGGGGAGGCGATGAGCAGTTCTTC,CARRTTRGGDEQFF
TRBJ2-7,TRBD1,TRBV7-2,once,14,TGTGCCAGCAGCTTCCACAGGGGATTCTACGAGCAGTACTTC,CASSFHRGFYEQYF
TRBJ2-7,TRBD2,TRBV20-1,few,16,TGCAGTGCTAGAGATTCTCGGCTAGCGGGGGTTCGGGAGCAGTACTTC,CSARDSRLAGVREQYF
TRBJ2-1,TRBD2,TRBV6-6,once,15,TGTGCCAGTGAGCGGGGGGGGGAGCTTGACAATGAGCAGTTCTTC,CASERGGELDNEQFF
TRBJ2-2,NA,TRBV29-1,NA,13,TGCAGCGTTGGTGTGACGAACACCGGGGAGCTGTTTTTT,CSVGVTNTGELFF
TRBJ2-3,TRBD1,TRBV7-2,NA,14,TGTGCCAGCTTTGGGGGACAGGGTCTTGGTACGCAGTATTTT,CASFGGQGLGTQYF
TRBJ2-3,NA,TRBV5-5,NA,16,TGTGCCAGCAGCCCCCGAGGGGGGCAGGCCACAGATATGCAGTATTTT,CASSPRGGQATDMQYF
TRBJ1-1,NA,TRBV12-3/TRBV12-4,NA,11,TGTGCCAGCAGTCCTTGGCCAGGAGCTTTCTTT,CASSPWPGAFF
TRBJ2-7,NA,TRBV5-1,NA,17,TGCGCCAGCAGCTTGCGGTCCTGGACCCAAGGCTCCTACGAGCAGTACTTC,CASSLRSWTQGSYEQYF
TRBJ2-5,NA,TRBV12-3/TRBV12-4,few,15,TGTGCCAGCAGTTTAGAATCAGCAGTCCAAGAGACCCAGTACTTC,CASSLESAVQETQYF
TRBJ2-7,TRBD2,TRBV20-1,few,16,TGCAGTGCCCACCGGACTAGCGCCCAACACTATTACGAGCAGTACTTC,CSAHRTSAQHYYEQYF
TRBJ1-2,NA,TRBV5-1,few,16,TGCGCCAGCAGCCCTCAACCTACTGACAGCAAGTATGGCTACACCTTC,CASSPQPTDSKYGYTF
TRBJ2-3,NA,TRBV11-3,NA,13,TGTGCCAGCAGCTTAGGGGGTTGGAATACGCAGTATTTT,CASSLGGWNTQYF
TRBJ2-1,TRBD1,TRBV4-2,few,17,TGTGCCAGCAGCCAACAGAACCGGGACAGGGGGGGATATGAGCAGTTCTTC,CASSQQNRDRGGYEQFF
TRBJ2-3,TRBD2,TRBV28,NA,13,TGTGCCAGCAGACCGGGACTAGCGGGAAGTCAGTATTTT,CASRPGLAGSQYF
TRBJ2-1,NA,TRBV20-1,NA,13,TGCAGTGGGGAACAGGGAACCTACAATGAGCAGTTCTTC,CSGEQGTYNEQFF
TRBJ2-1,NA,TRBV2,NA,14,TGTGCCAGCAGGGAAGACAGGCCGTCTGAAGAGCAGTTCTTC,CASREDRPSEEQFF
TRBJ2-3,TRBD2,TRBV12-3/TRBV12-4,NA,17,TGTGCCAGCAGGGGACTAGCGGGAGGACCGACACCAGATACGCAGTATTTT,CASRGLAGGPTPDTQYF
TRBJ1-2,TRBD1,TRBV2,NA,12,TGTGCCAGCAGAGAGACAGGGTATGGCTACACCTTC,CASRETGYGYTF
TRBJ2-1,NA,TRBV5-1,NA,14,TGCGCCAGCAGCTTGGCGGAGTACTACAATGAGCAGTTCTTC,CASSLAEYYNEQFF
TRBJ2-1,TRBD2,TRBV7-9,NA,18,TGTGCCAGCAGCCGACTACCTTGGACTAGCGGGGGGCGGGATGAGCAGTTCTTC,CASSRLPWTSGGRDEQFF
TRBJ1-2,TRBD1,TRBV9,once,15,TGTGCCAGCAGCGAAGACGCGCAGGGGGACTATGGCTACACCTTC,CASSEDAQGDYGYTF
TRBJ2-7,TRBD2,TRBV7-9,NA,14,TGTGCCAGCAGCTTAAGCGGGAGTGGAGACGAGCAGTACTTC,CASSLSGSGDEQYF
TRBJ2-3,NA,TRBV7-2,NA,13,TGTGCCAGCAGCTTCGTGAGCAGGAGGACGCAGTATTTT,CASSFVSRRTQYF
TRBJ1-2,TRBD1,TRBV12-3/TRBV12-4,NA,13,TGTGCCAGCAGACCCCCGGACAGGGCTGGCTACACCTTC,CASRPPDRAGYTF
TRBJ2-1,TRBD2,TRBV12-3/TRBV12-4,NA,18,TGTGCCAGCAGCCCTTTGTTGTTTAGCGGGAGGAGGTACAATGAGCAGTTCTTC,CASSPLLFSGRRYNEQFF
TRBJ1-2,NA,TRBV12-3/TRBV12-4,NA,13,TGTGCCAGCCGGATGAGTGCTAACTATGGCTACACCTTC,CASRMSANYGYTF
TRBJ2-7,TRBD1,TRBV7-9,few,15,TGTGCCAGCAGCTCTTCACGGGACAGCCCCTACGAGCAGTACTTC,CASSSSRDSPYEQYF
TRBJ1-1,NA,TRBV2,NA,13,TGTGCCAGCAGTGACCGGGGGGTCACTGAAGCTTTCTTT,CASSDRGVTEAFF
TRBJ2-7,TRBD1,TRBV18,NA,15,TGTGCCAGCTCACCGGGACAGGAGTCCTCCTACGAGCAGTACTTC,CASSPGQESSYEQYF
TRBJ1-2,NA,TRBV6-2/TRBV6-3,NA,14,TGTGCCAGCAGCCCCGGAGGGGGTAACTATGGCTACACCTTC,CASSPGGGNYGYTF